Listed here is a single T cell receptor beta chain. Its antigen is unknown. Base-call qualities are not available, and no considerably larger clone is one nucleotide away. Genomic DNA was used for TRB sequencing, which was performed with the immunoSEQ assay at survey resolution or with the hsTCRB kit. The study's processing was this. The immunoSEQ software handled initial read processing, and the LymphoSeq R package was used for repertoire analyses. For each TRB dataset, clonality was calculated as 1 minus normalized Shannon entropy, and the Gini coefficient was computed as well. To infer phenotypes in unsorted samples, TRB sequences from sorted subsets of the recipient or donor were mapped onto the unsorted samples of the same recipient. Sourced from immuneACCESS, this table was stored by TCRdb with only in-frame sequences that have V and J called. A share of the clones is absent; for the studies checked, an unresolved V gene accounts for under half, and the remainder has no known explanation. V and J calls and clone size are those listed in that table; D and trimming were worked out from the DNA. The sample table lists 47,000 or so clones, around 94% of them with a count of one. Less than 3.5% of the sample goes to the ten largest clones.

The CDR3 holds 15 amino acids from the cysteine to the phenylalanine. Only the CDR3 DNA is retained, 45 bases long and in frame from the first base. The germline V gene yields SGHRS for CDR1 and YFSETQ for CDR2. Trimmed from V: 4 bases; trimmed from J: 1 base; junction bases lacking a gene match: 7. The data belong to a study of T cells after posttransplantation cyclophosphamide (dated by TCRdb to about 2016). About the full investigation: T cell repertoire reconstitution was tracked by TRB sequencing after myeloablative bone marrow transplantation in which posttransplantation cyclophosphamide was used as GVHD prophylaxis. Public TRB sequences were queried against a database of over 3,500 sequences associated with responses to pathogens, tumor antigens, self-antigens and alloantigens. Because TRA and TRB clonality correlated tightly in 9 samples, later TCR analyses were limited to TRB. Samples from some 32 PTCy-treated patients and under 20 related bone marrow donors of those patients were subjected to antigen receptor sequencing. Up to about 3 additional blood samples from 2 to 5.2 years after transplant were also TRB-sequenced in 3 patients, as was pretransplant blood from 4 patients. TRB sequencing was performed on blood from all 35 or so PTCy patients with 1-year posttransplant specimens.

On the day of marrow donation, related bone marrow donors gave peripheral blood samples. Peripheral blood and bone marrow mononuclear cells were isolated by Ficoll-Hypaque density centrifugation and cryopreserved. Overall results and qualifications from the work: At 1-2 months, donor-recipient similarity was low but rose over the first year, and the later blood repertoires were often dominated by donor CD8+ memory clones. The TRB repertoires of T cells infiltrating skin or the GI tract showed only limited overlap with the TRB repertoires found in blood. Across roughly 40 patients, recipient CMV seropositivity and CMV reactivation were highly associated with TRB clonality; PTCy diversity was similar to CNI/methotrexate controls.

The TCR sequence derives from a woman aged 50 to 60 in good health and a related stem cell transplant donor. The sequence joins TRBV5-1 to TRBJ2-5, with 7 middle bases fitting TRBD1. Source material: PBMCs. The encoded CDR3 is CASSPGQAFQETQYF. The nucleotide sequence reads TGCGCCAGCAGCCCCGGACAGGCCTTCCAAGAGACCCAGTACTTC.